Listed below are T cell receptor beta chains from one sample, sequenced in a study of cytomegalovirus exposure and HLA in healthy donors. Clones were sequenced by immunoSEQ multiplex PCR, and TCRdb holds only the in-frame ones, with some missing. The sample lists fewer than 200,000 clones; around 80% were seen once. The sample consisted of PBMCs. All receptors come from a woman aged 18 to 35 in good health and CMV-seronegative. The CDR3 runs from the conserved cysteine through the conserved F or W. The D gene is left open where the match is weak. Size tells how often a clone was seen (once, few, many) or the class of an expanded clone, and some rows leave it out.

D	V	J	size	CDR3	DNA
TRBD1	TRBV5-4	TRBJ2-5	.	CASRGGTGGGETQYF	TGTGCCAGCAGGGGGGGGACAGGGGGCGGAGAGACCCAGTACTTC
TRBD2	TRBV19	TRBJ2-2	.	CASSGTITGELFF	TGTGCCAGCTCCGGGACTATTACCGGGGAGCTGTTTTTT
.	TRBV15	TRBJ2-3	.	CATSRGGVLDTQYF	TGTGCCACCAGCAGAGGCGGGGTCCTGGATACGCAGTATTTT
.	TRBV19	TRBJ2-1	.	CASSTGGEQFF	TGTGCCAGTAGTACCGGAGGTGAGCAGTTCTTC
.	TRBV6-4	TRBJ2-7	.	CADSGQGGNYEQYF	TGTGCCGACTCCGGACAGGGAGGGAATTACGAGCAGTACTTC
.	TRBV6-1	TRBJ1-1	.	CASSELRDRDTEAFF	TGTGCCAGCAGTGAATTGAGGGATAGGGACACTGAAGCTTTCTTT
.	TRBV27	TRBJ1-2	.	CASAGFGYGYTF	TGTGCCAGCGCAGGGTTCGGGTATGGCTACACCTTC
TRBD1	TRBV6-5	TRBJ2-7	.	CASSYASGTVTYEQYF	TGTGCCAGCAGTTACGCATCCGGGACAGTGACCTACGAGCAGTACTTC
.	TRBV4-3	TRBJ2-7	.	CASSQTPGGYEQYF	TGCGCCAGCAGCCAAACCCCTGGAGGGTACGAGCAGTACTTC
TRBD2	TRBV28	TRBJ2-7	.	CASSPPGTRAYEQYF	TGTGCCAGCAGTCCCCCCGGGACTAGAGCCTACGAGCAGTACTTC
TRBD2	TRBV7-8	TRBJ2-7	.	CASSLAGLAYEQYF	TGTGCCAGCAGCTTAGCTGGACTAGCCTACGAGCAGTACTTC
TRBD1	TRBV5-1	TRBJ2-7	.	CASSNPGTGVSEQYF	TGCGCCAGCAGTAATCCCGGGACAGGGGTCTCCGAGCAGTACTTC
.	TRBV2	TRBJ1-5	.	CASSPYSNQPQHF	TGTGCCAGCAGTCCTTATAGCAATCAGCCCCAGCATTTT
.	TRBV10-1	TRBJ2-1	.	CASSPTGLNEQFF	TGCGCCAGCAGCCCCACAGGGTTAAATGAGCAGTTCTTC
TRBD1	TRBV5-1	TRBJ2-6	.	CASSPQTGSGANVLTF	TGCGCCAGCAGCCCACAGACAGGGTCCGGGGCCAACGTCCTGACTTTC
.	TRBV6-6	TRBJ2-1	.	CASRITWGDNEQFF	TGTGCCAGCAGAATTACCTGGGGAGACAATGAGCAGTTCTTC
.	TRBV28	TRBJ2-2	.	CASTKPGHLTGELFF	TGTGCCAGCACTAAGCCAGGACATCTAACCGGGGAGCTGTTTTTT
.	TRBV6-5	TRBJ2-3	.	CASSYDDSPADTQYF	TGTGCCAGCAGTTACGACGACAGTCCTGCAGATACGCAGTATTTT
TRBD1	TRBV11-2	TRBJ2-7	once	CASSFGTVNYEQYF	TGTGCCAGCAGCTTCGGGACAGTAAACTACGAGCAGTACTTC
TRBD2	TRBV5-4	TRBJ2-5	.	CASSLSGGTKATQYF	TGTGCCAGCAGCTTGTCCGGCGGGACTAAAGCAACCCAGTACTTC
TRBD1	TRBV15	TRBJ1-5	.	CATSTYRDRANQPQHF	TGTGCCACCAGCACTTACCGGGACAGGGCGAATCAGCCCCAGCATTTT
.	TRBV5-6	TRBJ2-3	.	CASSASALGGADTQYF	TGTGCCAGCAGCGCATCCGCCTTAGGGGGGGCAGATACGCAGTATTTT
TRBD2	TRBV11-2	TRBJ2-5	.	CASSLMGGREQETQYF	TGTGCCAGCAGCTTAATGGGCGGGAGAGAACAAGAGACCCAGTACTTC
.	TRBV7-9	TRBJ1-1	few	CASSRVVNTEAFF	TGTGCCAGCAGTCGGGTGGTGAACACTGAAGCTTTCTTT
TRBD2	TRBV4-1	TRBJ2-3	.	CASSPIGTSRQYF	TGCGCCAGCAGCCCGATCGGGACTAGCAGGCAGTATTTT
TRBD2	TRBV6-1	TRBJ2-3	few	CASSPLAGETDTQYF	TGTGCCAGCAGCCCGCTAGCGGGAGAGACAGATACGCAGTATTTT
TRBD2	TRBV6-4	TRBJ2-1	.	CASSVREGRDEQFF	TGTGCCAGCAGTGTGCGGGAGGGCCGCGATGAGCAGTTCTTC
TRBD1	TRBV7-9	TRBJ1-2	.	CASSRLGQGDYGYTF	TGTGCCAGCAGCCGCCTCGGACAGGGGGACTATGGCTACACCTTC
TRBD2	TRBV7-9	TRBJ2-1	.	CASSLATPRISGSFSEQFF	TGTGCCAGCAGCTTAGCCACCCCCCGAATTAGCGGGAGTTTTAGTGAGCAGTTCTTC
.	TRBV2	TRBJ1-3	once	CASSRYGDNTGNTIYF	TGTGCCAGCAGTCGATACGGGGACAATACTGGAAACACCATATATTTT
TRBD2	TRBV19	TRBJ2-7	once	CASSTRGREVEQYF	TGTGCCAGTAGTACGCGCGGGAGGGAAGTAGAGCAGTACTTC
.	TRBV2	TRBJ2-5	.	CASGGPVRRETQYF	TGTGCCAGCGGGGGCCCCGTCCGTAGAGAGACCCAGTACTTC
TRBD2	TRBV27	TRBJ2-7	.	CASKGLAGDVSYEQYF	TGTGCCAGCAAAGGACTAGCGGGAGACGTGTCCTACGAGCAGTACTTC
.	TRBV16	TRBJ1-5	.	CASSQSAGVGSPQHF	TGTGCCAGCAGCCAATCGGCAGGTGTAGGTTCGCCCCAGCATTTT
.	TRBV6-6	TRBJ1-1	.	CASSYSGGAGTEAFF	TGTGCCAGCAGTTACTCGGGGGGGGCTGGGACTGAAGCTTTCTTT
.	TRBV5-1	TRBJ2-1	.	CASSTGTTSSYNEQFF	TGCGCCAGCAGTACCGGGACAACAAGCTCCTACAATGAGCAGTTCTTC
.	TRBV7-9	TRBJ2-7	.	CASSLQDNEQYF	TGTGCCAGCAGCTTGCAGGACAACGAGCAGTACTTC
.	TRBV7-9	TRBJ1-2	.	CASSDWTTRGRDGYTF	TGTGCCAGCAGCGATTGGACTACACGCGGCAGGGACGGCTACACCTTC
.	TRBV7-9	TRBJ2-7	.	CASSFPGDRYEQYF	TGTGCCAGCAGCTTCCCGGGGGACCGCTACGAGCAGTACTTC